Shown below are 25 T cell receptor beta chains from a single sample sequenced in a study of blood T cell repertoires in COVID-19. Libraries were prepared by immunoSEQ multiplex PCR; TCRdb keeps only in-frame clonotypes and omits some of them. Here the sample spans approximately 150,000 clones, almost 85% being singletons. What was sequenced was peripheral blood. These receptors were obtained from an elderly woman with COVID-19, enrolled during active disease.

Notes on this clone: A read error may account for a junction end that differs from germline. This chain joins TRBV2 and TRBJ1-2, with 7 bases identical to TRBD1. Germline CDR1 SNHLY, CDR2 FYNNEI. This CDR3 spans 12 amino acids. The chain's CDR3 is CASSGDSHSRIF. CDR3 coding DNA: TGTGCCAGCAGCGGGGACAGCCATTCAAGGATCTTC.

The V and J genes are TRBV9 and TRBJ1-2; TRBD1 matches 9 bases. The CDR3 covers 16 residues. The V segment lost 0 bases and the J segment 6 bases; nucleotides outside the gene matches: 9. CDR1 is SGDLS and CDR2 is YYNGEE in the germline V gene. The CDR3 bases are TGTGCCAGCAGCGTAGATGTGATGGGGACAGGGCATGGCTACACCTTC. Translation gives CASSVDVMGTGHGYTF.

The gene calls are TRBV28 and TRBJ2-5; TRBD2 aligns across 8 bases. The V gene end was trimmed by 5 bases and the J gene end by 7 bases; junction bases not matched to a gene: 12. This CDR3 comprises 15 residues. The germline V gene encodes CDR1 MDHEN and CDR2 SYDVKM. CDR3 in DNA: TGTGCCAGCAGTGGGCGGACTAGCTCCTCAGGGACCCAGTACTTC. As protein: CASSGRTSSSGTQYF.

The chain has TRBV18 and TRBJ2-6, with a weak D call TRBD2 (5 bases). The V gene's germline CDR1 is KGHSH and CDR2 LQKENI. The V gene lost 3 bases and the J gene lost 0 bases, with 15 bases spanning the gap. The CDR3 loop spans 18 amino acids. CDR3 DNA sequence: TGTGCCAGCTCACCCCGACCGGGAATTAGCTCTGGGGCCAACGTCCTGACTTTC. It encodes CASSPRPGISSGANVLTF.

The chain combines TRBV30 with TRBJ2-7; the D gene is possibly TRBD2 (6 bases). V lost 2 bases and J 7 bases, leaving 12 bases between the germline ends. In germline, CDR1 is GTSNPN, CDR2 SVGIG (reference sequence). This CDR3 spans 12 amino acids. The CDR3 here is CAWSSTGVEQYF. In nucleotides, the CDR3 is TGTGCCTGGAGTTCGACGGGGGTGGAGCAGTACTTC.

The chain couples TRBV9 to TRBJ2-2, with TRBD1 matching 8 bases. V was clipped by 4 bases and J by 7 bases; unmatched bases: 6. The CDR3 sequence is 14 residues long. The germline CDR1 and CDR2 sequences are SGDLS and YYNGEE. The CDR3 nucleotides are TGTGCCAGCAGCCGGACAGGGTCGGACGGGGAGCTGTTTTTT. Its protein is CASSRTGSDGELFF.

The rearrangement links TRBV5-1 to TRBJ1-2; no reliable D call. Germline CDR1 is SGHRS and CDR2 is YFSETQ. Trimming pared 0 bases from V and 5 bases from J, leaving 14 bases between. The CDR3 has 15 residues. For the CDR3, the DNA is TGCGCCAGCAGCTTGGTATCGGAGGCCTTTTATGGCTACACCTTC. Its protein product is CASSLVSEAFYGYTF.

This clone occurred a few times. V usage is TRBV5-5 and J usage is TRBJ2-7; 9 bases are shared with TRBD1. The junction had 3 bases not matched to a gene; V was cut back by 0 bases and J by 2 bases. Germline-derived CDR1 and CDR2 are SGHKS and YYEKEE (reference sequence). The CDR3 has 15 amino acids. The CDR3 DNA is TGTGCCAGCAGCTTGGATGGACAGGGGACCTACGAGCAGTACTTC. Translated, it gives CASSLDGQGTYEQYF. Combining the CDR3 with reference TRBV5-5 and TRBJ2-7 gives the whole variable domain DAGVTQSPTHLIKTRGQQVTLRCSPISGHKSVSWYQQVLGQGPQFIFQYYEKEERGRGNFPDRFSARQFPNYSSELNVNALLLGDSALYLCASSLDGQGTYEQYFGPGTRLTVT.

This clone has just a few counts. V usage is TRBV2 and J usage is TRBJ1-3, with a possible D match to TRBD1 (5 bases). CDR3 length equals 15 residues. In germline, CDR1 is SNHLY, CDR2 FYNNEI. V lost 6 bases and J 0 bases, leaving 12 bases between the germline ends. The CDR3 is CASSQDSYSGNTIYF. The CDR3 DNA sequence: TGTGCCAGCAGCCAAGACAGTTACTCTGGAAACACCATATATTTT.

The chain joins TRBV7-9 to TRBJ2-1; no firm D call. V dropped 3 bases and J dropped 4 bases, with 7 bases sitting between them. Germline V gene sequence: CDR1 SEHNR, CDR2 FQNEAQ (reference sequence). The CDR3 totals 13 residues. The CDR3 DNA is TGTGCCAGCAGCTTCCTAGAGTACAATGAGCAGTTCTTC. Its translation: CASSFLEYNEQFF. Variable domain in full (rest from reference TRBV7-9 and TRBJ2-1): DTGVSQNPRHKITKRGQNVTFRCDPISEHNRLYWYRQTLGQGPEFLTYFQNEAQLEKSRLLSDRFSAERPKGSFSTLEIQRTEQGDSAMYLCASSFLEYNEQFFGPGTRLTVL.

The V call is TRBV7-2, the J call TRBJ2-1; 8 bases match TRBD2. Looked up from germline, CDR1 is SGHTA and CDR2 is FQGNSA. CDR3 length: 16 residues. Unmatched junction bases numbered 9, after V lost 4 bases and J lost 4 bases. CDR3 loop: CASSSPGTRMYNEQFF. In DNA, the CDR3 is TGTGCCAGCAGCTCACCCGGGACTAGGATGTACAATGAGCAGTTCTTC.

The chain couples TRBV21-1 to TRBJ2-6; TRBD2, the table's D call, was not compared with the DNA. TRBV21-1 is assigned pseudogene status. CDR3 size: 14 residues. CDR3 bases: TGTGCCAGCGGTCACGGCTCTGGGGCCAACGTCCTGACTTTC. It yields the protein CASGHGSGANVLTF.

This chain links TRBV7-3 with TRBJ2-5; perhaps TRBD2 as D (6 bases). The V end lost 6 bases, the J end lost 7 bases, and 18 bases lay between the germline ends. CDR3 length: 14 residues. CDR1 SGHTA and CDR2 FQGTGA come from the germline V gene. The DNA for the CDR3 is TGTGCCAGCAGTCCCGGGGGTAGCGACGCGACCCAGTACTTC. This translates into CASSPGGSDATQYF.

This chain links TRBV19 with TRBJ1-2; perhaps TRBD1 as D (5 bases). This CDR3 comprises 13 residues. Germline-derived CDR1 and CDR2 are LNHDA and SQIVND (reference sequence). Trimming took off 3 bases at V and 4 bases at J, with 9 bases between the two ends. CDR3 nucleotides: TGTGCCAGTAGTATGGGGGGTTTCTATGGCTACACCTTC. Residues: CASSMGGFYGYTF.

This rearrangement joins TRBV3-1 (or the pseudogene TRBV3-2) to TRBJ2-1; D unresolved. V dropped 2 bases and J dropped 7 bases, with 6 bases sitting between them. The CDR3 loop spans 12 amino acids. Per the germline V gene, CDR1 is LGHDT and CDR2 is YNNKEL (reference sequence). In nucleotides, the CDR3 is TGTGCCAGCAGCCAAACGGGTAATGAGCAGTTCTTC. It encodes CASSQTGNEQFF.

The chain carries TRBV28 and TRBJ1-2, with 11 bases fitting TRBD1. The CDR3 sequence is 16 residues long. Germline CDR1 is MDHEN and CDR2 is SYDVKM. The J segment lost 6 bases and the V segment lost 4 bases, leaving 10 bases of the junction unmatched. The CDR3 DNA is TGTGCCAGCAGTTCCCCTTGGACAGGGGGCGCCGATGGCTACACCTTC. Encoded protein: CASSSPWTGGADGYTF.

This clone was recorded a few times. The gene calls are TRBV28 and TRBJ1-2, with 9 nucleotides matching TRBD1. The CDR3 length is 16 residues. CDR1 and CDR2 (germline): MDHEN, SYDVKM. V lost 5 bases to trimming and J lost 7 bases; unmatched junction nucleotides: 14. CDR3 amino acids: CASSPSPGQGVGGYTF. The CDR3 DNA reads as TGTGCCAGCAGTCCCTCGCCGGGACAGGGAGTTGGTGGCTACACCTTC.

The chain links TRBV18 to TRBJ2-3; 8 bases match TRBD2. V gave up 6 bases and J gave up 2 bases; unmatched junction bases: 7. There are 15 residues in the CDR3. Germline V gene sequence: CDR1 KGHSH, CDR2 LQKENI. CDR3: CASSPRLATTDTQYF. The CDR3 DNA sequence: TGTGCCAGCTCTCCTCGACTAGCGACCACAGATACGCAGTATTTT.

The chain uses TRBV10-3 and TRBJ1-2; D uncertain. The CDR3 sequence is 13 residues long. CDR1 is ENHRY, CDR2 SYGVKD, per germline. The V end lost 2 bases, the J end lost 4 bases, and 8 bases lay between the germline ends. This chain's CDR3 is CAISENGGYGYTF. CDR3 bases: TGTGCCATCAGTGAGAACGGAGGCTATGGCTACACCTTC.

This clone occurred a few times. The gene calls are TRBV30 and TRBJ2-5, with 7 bases that match TRBD1. The CDR3 is made up of 13 amino acids. Germline V CDR1 and CDR2: GTSNPN, SVGIG (reference sequence). V gave up 2 bases and J gave up 14 bases; unmatched junction bases: 14. CDR3 amino acids: CAWSPRGVGTDYF. CDR3 in DNA: TGTGCCTGGAGTCCCCGTGGCGTGGGGACAGACTACTTC.

The chain employs TRBV6-5 and TRBJ2-2, with D perhaps TRBD2 (6 bases). Per the germline V gene, CDR1 is MNHEY and CDR2 is SVGAGI. V was clipped by 5 bases and J by 5 bases, with 12 bases between them. The CDR3 extends over 14 amino acids. In DNA form, the CDR3 reads TGTGCCAGCAGTCCCCCCGCGGGGACCGGGGAGCTGTTTTTT. Translating gives CASSPPAGTGELFF.

This chain links TRBV18 with TRBJ1-1; D might be TRBD1 (5 bases). Germline V CDR1 and CDR2: KGHSH, LQKENI. This CDR3 is built from 14 residues. Between the trimmed V and J ends, which lost 2 bases and 6 bases, there was a span of 13 bases. The CDR3 DNA reads TGTGCCAGCTCACCAAGCCGGGACTTCGCTGAAGCTTTCTTT. Translated, it gives CASSPSRDFAEAFF.

This clone was counted a few times. The rearrangement uses TRBV21-1 and TRBJ1-1. TRBV21-1 is deemed a pseudogene. CDR3 length: 14 residues. The CDR3 region has the DNA TGTGCCAGCAGCAAAGGTGCGAATAACACTGAAGCTTTCTTT. Amino acid sequence: CASSKGANNTEAFF.

The gene calls are TRBV5-5 and TRBJ2-7; 10 nucleotides align to TRBD1. The CDR3 contains 15 residues. The germline V gene encodes CDR1 SGHKS and CDR2 YYEKEE (reference sequence). V was pared by 4 bases and J by 3 bases, with 7 bases of the junction left unmatched. In nucleotides, the CDR3 is TGTGCCAGCAGCGCGGGACAGGGGTATTTCTACGAGCAGTACTTC. It yields the protein CASSAGQGYFYEQYF.

The genes are TRBV13 and TRBJ2-5; D remains unclear. CDR3 length equals 14 residues. V was cut by 5 bases and J by 5 bases, with 15 bases left in between. Germline V gene lookup returns CDR1 PRHDT and CDR2 FYEKMQ (reference sequence). The CDR3 is CASSPSWAPETQYF. The DNA for the CDR3 is TGTGCCAGCAGCCCGTCCTGGGCCCCGGAGACCCAGTACTTC.